This entry features one T cell receptor beta chain sequence. The table came from immunoSEQ multiplex PCR; TCRdb's copy has only in-frame clones and leaves some out. This repertoire shows over 950,000 clones, approximately 80% found once; its top ten account for more than 0.85%. The V end was cut by 5 bases, the J end by 11 bases, with 8 bases between. Germline V gene lookup returns CDR1 SGHTS and CDR2 YDEGEE. The CDR3 totals 10 residues. The record originates from a study of shared clonotypes between healthy human individuals. The V call is TRBV5-8, the J call TRBJ1-5, with D uncertain. The origin of this receptor is a man aged 18 to 29 in good health. Some clones in this sample may be carry-over from other donors' samples. The sample taken for sequencing was memory CD4+ T cells from PBMCs. Subset here: CD45RA-negative fraction. CDR3 residues: CASRGRTQHF. The CDR3 region has the DNA TGTGCCAGCAGGGGGAGGACCCAGCATTTT.